One sample yielded the 21 T cell receptor beta chains listed below, sequenced in a study of Graves' ophthalmopathy and Graves' hyperthyroidism. Transcripts of RNA were the source for amplifying TCR beta CDR3 regions. HTBI-primed first-round RT-PCR preceded second-round multiplex PCR. TCRdb analysed the multiplex PCR reads with MiXCR anew, one entry per CDR3 protein. The sample contains 200,000 to 250,000 distinct CDR3 sequences, about 32% of which appear only once. The source material was peripheral blood. The receptors derive from a man aged 50-60 years with Graves' ophthalmopathy.

This clonotype was seen a handful of times. The chain is built from TRBV29-1 and TRBJ2-2; tentatively, D is TRBD1 or TRBD2 (5 bases each). Looked up from germline, CDR1 is SQVTM and CDR2 is ANQGSEA. This CDR3 has 13 amino acids. Trimming took 6 bases from V and 0 from J, leaving 8 bases between them. The CDR3 DNA follows: TGCAGCGTGGGACCGGCGAACACCGGGGAGCTGTTTTTT. Translated, it gives CSVGPANTGELFF.

The V and J genes are TRBV6-5 and TRBJ1-1, with D uncertain. The germline V gene encodes CDR1 MNHEY and CDR2 SVGAGI. The CDR3 loop spans 15 amino acids. Between the trimmed V and J ends, which lost 0 bases and 3 bases, there was a span of 11 bases. The CDR3 region is CASSYSSRRDTEAFF. CDR3 nucleotides: TGTGCCAGCAGTTACTCGTCCAGGCGGGACACTGAAGCTTTCTTT.

This clonotype was counted many times. The CDR3 reads CASSSRGLAGVVEQYF. The CDR3 DNA is TGTGCCAGCAGTTCACGAGGACTAGCGGGAGTGGTTGAGCAGTACTTC. The genes are TRBV28 and TRBJ2-7; 13 bases are shared with TRBD2. This CDR3 contains 16 residues. CDR1 is MDHEN, CDR2 SYDVKM, per germline. Trimming removed 4 bases from V and 7 bases from J; junction bases left unmatched: 10.

This clonotype was seen at least ten times. This sequence joins TRBV11-2 and TRBJ2-5; D assignment may be TRBD1 or TRBD2 (6 bases each). The CDR3 covers 15 residues. Germline loops: CDR1 SGHAT, CDR2 FQNNGV. V lost 6 bases, J lost 4 bases, and 18 bases lay in between. CDR3 nucleotide sequence: TGTGCCAGCAGGCCCCGAGGGGGGAGATCAGAGACCCAGTACTTC. This translates into CASRPRGGRSETQYF.

This clonotype showed up many times. This chain links TRBV11-2 with TRBJ2-7; D possibly corresponds to TRBD1 (6 bases). The V gene lost 5 bases and the J gene lost 0 bases, with 17 bases spanning the gap. Germline values: CDR1 SGHAT, CDR2 FQNNGV. The CDR3 extends over 16 amino acids. Here the CDR3 DNA reads TGTGCCAGCAGCGCCCCCGTGACAGGAGACTCCTACGAGCAGTACTTC. Its protein is CASSAPVTGDSYEQYF.

This clonotype was counted many times. The J gene is TRBJ1-2, the V gene TRBV2; perhaps TRBD1 as D (5 bases). Germline CDR1 is SNHLY and CDR2 is FYNNEI. Deletions cut 5 bases from V and 2 bases from J, with 9 bases between. The CDR3 runs to 13 residues. The CDR3 is CASSRDDNYGYTF. The CDR3 coding sequence is TGTGCCAGCAGTCGGGACGACAACTATGGCTACACCTTC.

The sample holds many counts of this clonotype. The rearrangement uses TRBV27 and TRBJ1-3, with D perhaps TRBD1 (5 bases). The CDR3 runs to 14 residues. V was clipped by 5 bases and J by 0 bases, with 8 bases between them. From germline, CDR1 is MNHEY and CDR2 SMNVEV (reference sequence). The CDR3 DNA reads as TGTGCCAGCAGTGCAGGGCGCTCTGGAAACACCATATATTTT. This sequence encodes CASSAGRSGNTIYF.

This clonotype was detected many times. V is TRBV27 and J is TRBJ2-7; D gene unclear. CDR1 is MNHEY and CDR2 is SMNVEV in the germline V gene (reference sequence). V dropped 1 base and J dropped 3 bases, with 13 bases sitting between them. CDR3 size: 15 residues. In nucleotides, the CDR3 is TGTGCCAGCAGTTTATTTTTTGGAAAGGGCTACGAGCAGTACTTC. Residues: CASSLFFGKGYEQYF.

This clonotype appeared many times. V usage is TRBV12-3 or TRBV12-4 and J usage is TRBJ1-2, with no clear D. Trimming pared 6 bases from V and 4 bases from J, leaving 15 bases between. The CDR3 is made up of 14 amino acids. CDR3 protein: CASSDSGYGYGYTF. The CDR3 nucleotides read TGTGCCAGCAGCGATTCGGGGTACGGCTATGGCTACACCTTC.

This clonotype was found a few times. The chain uses TRBV7-2 and TRBJ2-5; D remains unclear. CDR1 and CDR2 (germline): SGHTA, FQGNSA. Trimming left V 5 bases short and J 2 bases short, with 15 bases between. The CDR3 is 15 residues long. In DNA, the CDR3 is TGTGCCAGCAGCCTACCGGCAACTGTACAAGAGACCCAGTACTTC. As protein: CASSLPATVQETQYF.

This clonotype was seen many times. The V call is TRBV7-8, the J call TRBJ2-5; a weak D match, TRBD2 (6 bases). Germline V CDR1 and CDR2: SGHVS, FQNEAQ. The CDR3 extends over 15 amino acids. Trimming took 7 bases from V and 3 from J, leaving 18 bases between them. The CDR3 bases are TGTGCCAGCACTCCTCTCGGGCAGCGGGAAGAGACCCAGTACTTC. Translated: CASTPLGQREETQYF. Drawing the rest from reference TRBV7-8 and TRBJ2-5, the complete variable domain is GAGVSQSPRYKVAKRGQDVALRCDPISGHVSLFWYQQALGQGPEFLTYFQNEAQLDKSGLPSDRFFAERPEGSVSTLKIQRTQQEDSAVYLCASTPLGQREETQYFGPGTRLLVL.

This clonotype has at least ten counts. The genes are TRBV2 and TRBJ2-5; TRBD1 is a possible D gene (6 bases). The CDR3 spans 14 residues. V gave up 5 bases and J gave up 8 bases, with 18 bases separating them. Germline-derived CDR1 and CDR2 are SNHLY and FYNNEI. For the CDR3, the DNA is TGTGCCAGCAGTATCGGACAGCGCAAGGATACCCAGTACTTC. This encodes CASSIGQRKDTQYF.

This chain connects TRBV20-1 to TRBJ2-7, with D hard to call. Per the germline V gene, CDR1 is DFQATT and CDR2 is SNEGSKA (reference sequence). This CDR3 region has 12 residues. Trimming left V 3 bases short and J 7 bases short, with 13 bases between. The chain's CDR3 is CSARVTPAEQYF. In DNA, the CDR3 is TGCAGTGCTAGGGTGACCCCGGCGGAGCAGTACTTC.

At least ten counts were recorded for this clonotype. The chain couples TRBV6-2 or TRBV6-3 to TRBJ1-1; no clear D. Trimming removed 0 bases from V and 2 bases from J, with 7 bases in between. This CDR3 is 14 amino acids long. Germline CDR1 reads MNHEY; CDR2 reads SVGEGT. CDR3 sequence (DNA): TGTGCCAGCAGTTACTCGGAGGGCAACACTGAAGCTTTCTTT. This translates into CASSYSEGNTEAFF.

Ten or more counts support this clonotype. V is TRBV20-1 and J is TRBJ2-5, with TRBD1 matching over 8 bases. CDR1 is DFQATT, CDR2 SNEGSKA, per germline (reference sequence). This CDR3 has 12 amino acids. J was trimmed by 4 bases and V by 5 bases; bases with no gene match: 3. CDR3 sequence (DNA): TGCAGTGCTTACAGGGGGAGAGAGACCCAGTACTTC. Residues: CSAYRGRETQYF.

The chain employs TRBV12-3 or TRBV12-4 and TRBJ2-5, with 7 bases matching TRBD1. The CDR3 is made up of 13 amino acids. With 10 bases clipped from V and 3 bases from J, the junction kept 8 bases outside the gene matches. The DNA of the CDR3 is TGTGCCACCTCCGGGACAGTAAAAGAGACCCAGTACTTC. Its translation: CATSGTVKETQYF.

This clonotype was detected many times. The CDR3 is CASSPSGTGSYIQYF. DNA for the CDR3: TGTGCCAGCAGTCCGTCCGGGACAGGGAGTTACATTCAGTACTTC. V gene TRBV6-1 combines with J gene TRBJ2-4; 9 nucleotides align to TRBD1. Germline CDR1 MNHNS, CDR2 SASEGT. V dropped 5 bases and J dropped 8; count of bases not matched to a gene: 10. There are 15 residues in the CDR3.

For the CDR3, the DNA is TGTGCCAGCAGTTACCTGCAGGGAGGAGGCTACACCTTC. This codes for CASSYLQGGGYTF. The chain has TRBV6-2 or TRBV6-3 and TRBJ1-2, with a possible D match to TRBD1 (5 bases). V was shortened by 2 bases and J by 8 bases, with 12 bases between the two germline ends. The CDR3 is 13 amino acids. Germline CDR1 MNHEY, CDR2 SVGEGT.

This clonotype has a count of ten or more. The V and J genes are TRBV6-5 and TRBJ2-7; perhaps TRBD1 as D (5 bases). CDR3 length equals 13 residues. In germline, CDR1 is MNHEY, CDR2 SVGAGI. With 7 bases removed from V and 0 bases from J, the gap between germline ends came to 10 bases. DNA of the CDR3: TGTGCCAGCACCCAGACAGTCTCCTACGAGCAGTACTTC. The encoded protein is CASTQTVSYEQYF.

With regard to this clonotype: Compared with germline, one end of the junction differs, possibly owing to a read error. The V and J genes are TRBV6-1 and TRBJ2-7; D might be TRBD1 (6 bases). The CDR3 runs 15 residues. Germline CDR1 is MNHNS and CDR2 is SASEGT. CDR3 residues: CASSQAGQFTYEQYF. The CDR3 DNA sequence: TGCGCCAGCAGCCAGGCCGGACAGTTTACCTACGAGCAGTACTTC.

The gene calls are TRBV6-2 or TRBV6-3 and TRBJ2-7; TRBD2 is a possible D gene (6 bases). This CDR3 has 16 residues. Germline CDR1 MNHEY, CDR2 SVGEGT. With 6 bases removed from V and 6 bases from J, the gap between germline ends came to 24 bases. The DNA of the CDR3 is TGTGCCAGCAGGGGACTGGACGGAACTACCCGCGGCGAGCAGTACTTC. Translated: CASRGLDGTTRGEQYF.